These T cell receptor beta chains were read from a single sample in a study of T cell changes during pregnancy in multiple sclerosis. This table comes from immunoSEQ multiplex PCR, and its TCRdb copy is limited to in-frame clones, with some not included. Altogether fewer than 90,000 clones are present, over 85% being singletons, with the ten largest covering around 1.4%. The sequencing here drew on peripheral blood, taken in the third trimester of pregnancy. The receptors derive from a female donor in good health, enrolled as a control in a pregnancy study. CDR3s include the opening cysteine and the closing phenylalanine or tryptophan. A D gene is named only where the DNA matches it firmly. Some rows have no size entry. The others give once, few or many, or a class for an expanded clone.

d_gene	j_gene	v_gene	abundance	CDR3aa	CDR3nt
TRBD2	TRBJ2-3	TRBV7-9	NA	CASSWGGVGTDTQYF	TGTGCCAGCAGCTGGGGGGGAGTAGGCACAGATACGCAGTATTTT
TRBD1	TRBJ1-2	TRBV5-1	NA	CASSRTTGSFGGYTF	TGCGCCAGCAGCCGGACGACAGGGAGCTTTGGCGGCTACACCTTC
TRBD1	TRBJ1-1	TRBV6-1	NA	CASSEPTGGFEAFF	TGTGCCAGCAGCGAGCCTACAGGGGGCTTTGAAGCTTTCTTT
NA	TRBJ2-2	TRBV6-1	NA	CASQGVTGELFF	TGTGCCAGCCAAGGGGTCACCGGGGAGCTGTTTTTT
NA	TRBJ2-3	TRBV9	once	CASSPGGGQTSYTQYF	TGTGCCAGCAGCCCCGGAGGAGGACAGACCTCATATACGCAGTATTTT
NA	TRBJ2-6	TRBV27	NA	CASSDISGANVLTF	TGTGCCAGCAGTGACATCTCTGGGGCCAACGTCCTGACTTTC
TRBD2	TRBJ2-7	TRBV30	NA	CAWSDGSGPYEQYF	TGTGCCTGGAGTGATGGTAGCGGGCCTTACGAGCAGTACTTC
TRBD2	TRBJ2-5	TRBV18	NA	CASSPSMGTRRTQYF	TGTGCCAGCTCACCCTCAATGGGGACTAGAAGGACCCAGTACTTC
NA	TRBJ1-3	TRBV7-6	NA	CASSLASPPNGSSGNTIYF	TGTGCCAGCAGCTTAGCGAGTCCCCCCAACGGGAGCTCTGGAAACACCATATATTTT
NA	TRBJ2-7	TRBV7-9	NA	CASSLAGVSYEQYF	TGTGCCAGCAGCTTAGCGGGCGTTTCCTACGAGCAGTACTTC
TRBD1	TRBJ1-3	TRBV5-4	once	CASSLTGGSGNTIYF	TGTGCCAGCAGCTTGACAGGGGGTAGTGGAAACACCATATATTTT
TRBD1	TRBJ1-2	TRBV6-1	NA	CASSGTGDGGYTF	TGTGCCAGCAGCGGGACAGGGGATGGTGGCTACACCTTC
TRBD1	TRBJ1-1	TRBV7-7	NA	CASSLHRAPTGQPEPLNTEAFF	TGTGCCAGCAGCTTACATCGGGCCCCGACAGGGCAACCTGAACCCTTAAACACTGAAGCTTTCTTT
NA	TRBJ2-7	TRBV7-9	NA	CASSLYRGQYYEQYF	TGTGCCAGCAGCTTATATAGAGGACAGTACTACGAGCAGTACTTC
TRBD2	TRBJ2-7	TRBV5-4	NA	CASSSGGPSSYEQYF	TGTGCCAGCTCCAGCGGGGGGCCTTCCTCCTACGAGCAGTACTTC
TRBD2	TRBJ2-1	TRBV19	once	CASSNRASGQYNEQFF	TGTGCCAGTAGTAATCGGGCTAGCGGACAATACAATGAGCAGTTCTTC
NA	TRBJ2-4	TRBV9	NA	CASSSGPGRGVQYF	TGTGCCAGCAGCTCAGGACCGGGGAGGGGGGTTCAGTACTTC
NA	TRBJ2-7	TRBV2	once	CASSLAPSYEQYF	TGTGCCAGCAGTCTAGCGCCTTCCTACGAGCAGTACTTC
NA	TRBJ2-7	TRBV19	NA	CASSQTESYEQYF	TGTGCCAGTAGTCAGACAGAGTCCTACGAGCAGTACTTC
TRBD2	TRBJ2-2	TRBV10-1	once	CATIHKGKREGQVANTGELFF	TGCGCCACCATTCATAAGGGAAAGCGGGAGGGACAAGTAGCGAACACCGGGGAGCTGTTTTTT
TRBD1	TRBJ2-5	TRBV7-9	NA	CASSLRTGGVETQYF	TGTGCCAGCAGCTTAAGGACAGGGGGCGTGGAGACCCAGTACTTC
NA	TRBJ1-5	TRBV28	NA	CASSLQGISQPQHF	TGTGCCAGCAGTTTACAGGGAATCTCGCAGCCCCAGCATTTT
NA	TRBJ1-1	TRBV30	NA	CAWERGTEAFF	TGTGCCTGGGAACGCGGCACTGAAGCTTTCTTT
TRBD1	TRBJ2-7	TRBV28	NA	CASSRTGGPYEQYF	TGTGCCAGCAGTCGGACAGGGGGTCCCTACGAGCAGTACTTC
TRBD2	TRBJ2-3	TRBV4-2	once	CASSPTTSGTTDTQYF	TGTGCCAGCAGCCCCACGACTAGCGGGACTACAGATACGCAGTATTTT
NA	TRBJ2-1	TRBV2	NA	CASLEELYNEQFF	TGTGCCAGCCTTGAGGAACTCTACAATGAGCAGTTCTTC
TRBD2	TRBJ2-3	TRBV28	NA	CASREDLAGGTTDTQYF	TGTGCCAGCAGGGAGGACTTAGCGGGAGGGACCACAGATACGCAGTATTTT
NA	TRBJ1-1	TRBV4-1	NA	CASSQERVRTPEAFF	TGCGCCAGCAGCCAAGAGCGGGTTAGGACCCCTGAAGCTTTCTTT
NA	TRBJ2-3	TRBV5-4	NA	CASSSAGTDTQYF	TGTGCCAGCAGCTCGGCAGGGACAGATACGCAGTATTTT
TRBD1	TRBJ2-1	TRBV15	NA	CATSSGHRTGTAEQFF	TGTGCCACCAGCAGTGGTCATAGGACAGGGACCGCTGAGCAGTTCTTC
TRBD2	TRBJ2-7	TRBV19	once	CATAYGLAGSYEQYF	TGTGCCACCGCCTACGGACTAGCGGGATCCTACGAGCAGTACTTC
NA	TRBJ2-7	TRBV6-5	NA	CASSRGPSYEQYF	TGTGCCAGCAGCAGAGGGCCCTCCTACGAGCAGTACTTC
NA	TRBJ1-2	TRBV21-1	NA	CASSPREGAGGGYYGYTF	TGTGCCAGCAGCCCCCGGGAAGGGGCGGGGGGCGGTTACTATGGCTACACCTTC